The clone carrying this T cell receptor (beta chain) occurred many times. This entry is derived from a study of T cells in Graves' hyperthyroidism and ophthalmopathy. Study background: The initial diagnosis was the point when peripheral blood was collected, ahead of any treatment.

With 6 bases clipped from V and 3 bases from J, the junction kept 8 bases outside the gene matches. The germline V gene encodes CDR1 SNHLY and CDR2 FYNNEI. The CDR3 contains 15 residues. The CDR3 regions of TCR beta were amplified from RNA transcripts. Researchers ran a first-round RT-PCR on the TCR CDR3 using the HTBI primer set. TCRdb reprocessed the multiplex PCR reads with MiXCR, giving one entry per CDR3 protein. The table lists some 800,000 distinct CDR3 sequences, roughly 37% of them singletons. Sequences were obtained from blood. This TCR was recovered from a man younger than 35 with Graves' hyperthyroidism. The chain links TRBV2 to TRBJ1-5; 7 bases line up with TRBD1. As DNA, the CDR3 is TGTGCCAGCAGGGCTGAGGGGGCAAACAATCAGCCCCAGCATTTT. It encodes CASRAEGANNQPQHF.